This T cell receptor beta chain comes out of a study of T cell responses to AZD1222 COVID-19 vaccine. Doses given second, at about 4 or about 12 weeks, were pooled. The study, taken as a whole, reports: Every sample of the repertoires postdated the peak T cell response.

On this clone itself: What it binds is unknown.

J gave up 13 bases and V 3 bases, and 11 bases lay outside the gene matches. CDR3 length: 14 amino acids. From germline, CDR1 is SGHRS and CDR2 YFSETQ. Profiled with immunoSEQ multiplex PCR; TCRdb holds only in-frame clones, not every one. Of around 150,000 clones in the sample, roughly 93% are singletons; the top ten hold just under 2%. The sample in question was peripheral blood, obtained 28 days after the second AZD1222 dose. This sequence joins TRBV5-1 and TRBJ1-4; 8 bases map to TRBD1. The source of this sequence is an adult who received the AZD1222 COVID-19 vaccine. CDR3 sequence reads: CASSSTGAKGTLFF. The CDR3 DNA follows: TGCGCCAGCAGCTCGACAGGGGCCAAAGGCACACTGTTTTTT. The full variable domain, rest sourced from reference TRBV5-1 and TRBJ1-4, is KAGVTQTPRYLIKTRGQQVTLSCSPISGHRSVSWYQQTPGQGLQFLFEYFSETQRNKGNFPGRFSGRQFSNSRSEMNVSTLELGDSALYLCASSSTGAKGTLFFGSGTQLSVL.